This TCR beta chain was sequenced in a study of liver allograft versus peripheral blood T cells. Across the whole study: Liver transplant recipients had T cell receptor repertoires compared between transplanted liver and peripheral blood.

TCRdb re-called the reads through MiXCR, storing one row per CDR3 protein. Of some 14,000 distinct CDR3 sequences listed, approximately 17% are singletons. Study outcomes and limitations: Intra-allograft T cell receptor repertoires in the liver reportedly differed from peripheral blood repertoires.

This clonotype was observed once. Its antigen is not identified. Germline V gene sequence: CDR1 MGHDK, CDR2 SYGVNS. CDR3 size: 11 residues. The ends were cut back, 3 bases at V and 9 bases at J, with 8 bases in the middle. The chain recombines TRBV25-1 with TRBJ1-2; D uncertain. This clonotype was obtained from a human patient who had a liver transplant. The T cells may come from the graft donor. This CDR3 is CASSDLTRYTF. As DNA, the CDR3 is TGTGCCAGCAGTGACCTGACGCGCTACACCTTC.